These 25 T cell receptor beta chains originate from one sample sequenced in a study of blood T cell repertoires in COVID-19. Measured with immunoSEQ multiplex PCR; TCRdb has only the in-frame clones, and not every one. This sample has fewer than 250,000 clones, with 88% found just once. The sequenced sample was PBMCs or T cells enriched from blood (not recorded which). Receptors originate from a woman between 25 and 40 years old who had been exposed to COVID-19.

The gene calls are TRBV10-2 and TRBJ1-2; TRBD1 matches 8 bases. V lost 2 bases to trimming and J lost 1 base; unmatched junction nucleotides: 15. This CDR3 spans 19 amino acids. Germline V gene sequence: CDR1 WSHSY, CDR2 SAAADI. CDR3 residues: CASSENLGTGGLLNYGYTF. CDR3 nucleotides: TGCGCCAGCAGTGAGAATCTAGGGACAGGCGGCCTCCTTAACTATGGCTACACCTTC.

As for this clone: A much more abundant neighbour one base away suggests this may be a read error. The CDR3 region has the DNA TGTGCCAGCAGCCCTGACAGGGGAACTGAAGCTTTCTTT. Protein sequence: CASSPDRGTEAFF. The chain recombines TRBV21-1 with TRBJ1-1; the table calls TRBD1, which could not be checked here. TRBV21-1 is a pseudogene segment. This CDR3 is built from 13 residues.

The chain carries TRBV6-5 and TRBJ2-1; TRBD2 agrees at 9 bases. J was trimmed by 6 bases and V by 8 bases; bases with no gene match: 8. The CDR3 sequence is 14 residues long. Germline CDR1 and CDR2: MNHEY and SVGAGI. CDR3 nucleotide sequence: TGTGCCAGCGGGTCTAGCGGGATCGTCAATGAGCAGTTCTTC. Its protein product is CASGSSGIVNEQFF.

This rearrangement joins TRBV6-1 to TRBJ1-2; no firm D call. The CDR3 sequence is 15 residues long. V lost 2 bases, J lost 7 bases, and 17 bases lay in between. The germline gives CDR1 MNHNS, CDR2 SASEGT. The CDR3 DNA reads TGTGCCAGCAGTGAAAATATACGAGGGATCGGTGGCTACACCTTC. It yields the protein CASSENIRGIGGYTF.

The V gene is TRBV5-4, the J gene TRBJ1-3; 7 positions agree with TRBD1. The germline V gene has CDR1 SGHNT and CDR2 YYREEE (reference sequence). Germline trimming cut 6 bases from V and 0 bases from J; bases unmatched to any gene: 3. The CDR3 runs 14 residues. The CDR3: CASTTGSSGNTIYF. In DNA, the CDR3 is TGTGCCAGCACGACAGGGAGCTCTGGAAACACCATATATTTT.

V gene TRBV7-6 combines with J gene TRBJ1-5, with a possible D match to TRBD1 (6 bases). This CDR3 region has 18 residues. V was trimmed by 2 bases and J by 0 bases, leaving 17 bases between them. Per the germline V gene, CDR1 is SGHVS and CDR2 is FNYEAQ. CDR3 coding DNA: TGTGCCAGCAGCTTAAGCCCGTTCAAGGGGGATAGCAATCAGCCCCAGCATTTT. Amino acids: CASSLSPFKGDSNQPQHF.

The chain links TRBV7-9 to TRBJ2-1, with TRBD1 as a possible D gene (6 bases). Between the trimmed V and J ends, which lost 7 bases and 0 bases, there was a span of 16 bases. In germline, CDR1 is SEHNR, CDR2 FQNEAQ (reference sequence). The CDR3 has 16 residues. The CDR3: CASIGLLDSSYNEQFF. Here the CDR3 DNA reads TGTGCCAGCATCGGACTCCTGGACAGCTCCTACAATGAGCAGTTCTTC. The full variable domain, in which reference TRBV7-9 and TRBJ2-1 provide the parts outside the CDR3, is DTGVSQNPRHKITKRGQNVTFRCDPISEHNRLYWYRQTLGQGPEFLTYFQNEAQLEKSRLLSDRFSAERPKGSFSTLEIQRTEQGDSAMYLCASIGLLDSSYNEQFFGPGTRLTVL.

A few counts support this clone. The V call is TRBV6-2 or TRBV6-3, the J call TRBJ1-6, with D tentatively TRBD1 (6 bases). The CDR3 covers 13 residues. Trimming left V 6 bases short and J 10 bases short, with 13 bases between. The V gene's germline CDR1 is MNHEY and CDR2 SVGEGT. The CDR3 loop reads CASSNTGKSPLHF. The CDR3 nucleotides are TGTGCCAGCAGCAATACAGGGAAATCACCCCTCCACTTT.

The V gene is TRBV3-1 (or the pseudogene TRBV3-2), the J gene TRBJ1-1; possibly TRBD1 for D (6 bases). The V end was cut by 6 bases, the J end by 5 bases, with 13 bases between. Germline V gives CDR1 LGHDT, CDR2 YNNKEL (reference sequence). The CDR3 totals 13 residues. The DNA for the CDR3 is TGTGCCAGCAGGACTACAGGGTTAACTGAAGCTTTCTTT. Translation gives CASRTTGLTEAFF.

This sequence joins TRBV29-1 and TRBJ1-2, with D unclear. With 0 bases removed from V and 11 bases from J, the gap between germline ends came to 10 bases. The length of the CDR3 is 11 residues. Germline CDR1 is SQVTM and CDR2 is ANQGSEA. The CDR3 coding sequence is TGCAGCGTTGAAGATGACGGCGGGTACACCTTC. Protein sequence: CSVEDDGGYTF.

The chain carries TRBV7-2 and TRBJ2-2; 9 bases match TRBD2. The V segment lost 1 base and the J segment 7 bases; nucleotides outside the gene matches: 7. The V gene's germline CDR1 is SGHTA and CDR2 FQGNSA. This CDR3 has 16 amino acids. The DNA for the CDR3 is TGTGCCAGCAGCTTAGTCGGGACTAGCCGTGGCGGGGAGCTGTTTTTT. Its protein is CASSLVGTSRGGELFF.

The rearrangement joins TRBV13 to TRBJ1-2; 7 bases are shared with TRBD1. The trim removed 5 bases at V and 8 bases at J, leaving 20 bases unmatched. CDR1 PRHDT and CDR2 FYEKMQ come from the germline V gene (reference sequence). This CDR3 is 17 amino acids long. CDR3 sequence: CASSHQVPRRGRIGYTF. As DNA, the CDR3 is TGTGCCAGCAGCCACCAGGTCCCACGAAGGGGGCGAATCGGCTACACCTTC.

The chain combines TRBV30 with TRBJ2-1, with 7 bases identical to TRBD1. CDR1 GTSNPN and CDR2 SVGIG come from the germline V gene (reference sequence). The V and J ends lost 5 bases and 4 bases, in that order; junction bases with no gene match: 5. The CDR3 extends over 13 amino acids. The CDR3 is CAWEQGNYNEQFF. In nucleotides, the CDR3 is TGTGCCTGGGAACAGGGGAATTACAATGAGCAGTTCTTC.

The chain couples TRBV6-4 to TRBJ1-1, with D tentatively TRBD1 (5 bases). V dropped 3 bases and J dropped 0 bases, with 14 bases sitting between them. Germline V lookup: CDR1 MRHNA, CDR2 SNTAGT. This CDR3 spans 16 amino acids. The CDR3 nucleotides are TGTGCCAGCAGTGAGTCGGCAGGGCGGCTGAACACTGAAGCTTTCTTT. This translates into CASSESAGRLNTEAFF.

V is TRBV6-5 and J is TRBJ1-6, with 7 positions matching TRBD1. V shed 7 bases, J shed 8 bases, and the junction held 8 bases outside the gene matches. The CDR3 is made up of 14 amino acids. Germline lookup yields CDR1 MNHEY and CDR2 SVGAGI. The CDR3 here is CASKEGAIDSPLHF. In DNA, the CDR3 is TGTGCCAGCAAAGAGGGGGCTATTGATTCACCCCTCCACTTT.

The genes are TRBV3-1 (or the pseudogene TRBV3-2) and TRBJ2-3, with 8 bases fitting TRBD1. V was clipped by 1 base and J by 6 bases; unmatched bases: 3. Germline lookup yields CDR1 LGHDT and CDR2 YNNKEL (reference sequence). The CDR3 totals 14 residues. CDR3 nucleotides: TGTGCCAGCAGCCAAGTCCACAGGGGGGATACGCAGTATTTT. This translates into CASSQVHRGDTQYF.

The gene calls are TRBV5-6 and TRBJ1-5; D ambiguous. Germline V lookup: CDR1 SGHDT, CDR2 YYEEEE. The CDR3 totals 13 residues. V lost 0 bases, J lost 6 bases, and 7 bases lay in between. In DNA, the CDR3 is TGTGCCAGCAGCTTGGGAGGGCGTCAGCCCCAGCATTTT. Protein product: CASSLGGRQPQHF.

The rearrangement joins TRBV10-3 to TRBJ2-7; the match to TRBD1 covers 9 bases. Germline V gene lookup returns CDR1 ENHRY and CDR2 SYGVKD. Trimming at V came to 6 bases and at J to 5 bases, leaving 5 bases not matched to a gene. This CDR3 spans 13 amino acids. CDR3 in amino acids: CAISVGQGDEQYF. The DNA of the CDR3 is TGTGCCATCAGCGTGGGACAGGGCGACGAGCAGTACTTC.

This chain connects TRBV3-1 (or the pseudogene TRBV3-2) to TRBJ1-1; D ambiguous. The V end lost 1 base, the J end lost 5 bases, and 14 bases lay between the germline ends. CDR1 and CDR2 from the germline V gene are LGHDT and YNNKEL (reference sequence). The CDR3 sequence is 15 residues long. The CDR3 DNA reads TGTGCCAGCAGCCAAGGCGGAGGGAAGGGTACTGAAGCTTTCTTT. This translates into CASSQGGGKGTEAFF.

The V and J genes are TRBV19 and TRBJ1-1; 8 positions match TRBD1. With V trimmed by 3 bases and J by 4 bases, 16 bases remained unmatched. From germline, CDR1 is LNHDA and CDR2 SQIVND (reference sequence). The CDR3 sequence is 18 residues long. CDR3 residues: CASSIPSGQGGRITEAFF. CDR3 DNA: TGTGCCAGTAGTATCCCCTCTGGACAGGGAGGACGGATCACTGAAGCTTTCTTT.

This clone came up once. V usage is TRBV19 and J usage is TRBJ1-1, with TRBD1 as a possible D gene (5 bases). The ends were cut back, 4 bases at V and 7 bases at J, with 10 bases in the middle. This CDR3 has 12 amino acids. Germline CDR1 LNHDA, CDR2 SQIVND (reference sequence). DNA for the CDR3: TGTGCCAGTAGTACACGTAGGGGTGAAGCTTTCTTT. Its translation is CASSTRRGEAFF.

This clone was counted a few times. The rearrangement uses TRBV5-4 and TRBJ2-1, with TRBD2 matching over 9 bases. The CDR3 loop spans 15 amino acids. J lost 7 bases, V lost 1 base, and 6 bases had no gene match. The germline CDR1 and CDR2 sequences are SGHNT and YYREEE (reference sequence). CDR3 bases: TGTGCCAGCAGCTTGTTCCAGCGGGAGGATAATGAGCAGTTCTTC. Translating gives CASSLFQREDNEQFF.

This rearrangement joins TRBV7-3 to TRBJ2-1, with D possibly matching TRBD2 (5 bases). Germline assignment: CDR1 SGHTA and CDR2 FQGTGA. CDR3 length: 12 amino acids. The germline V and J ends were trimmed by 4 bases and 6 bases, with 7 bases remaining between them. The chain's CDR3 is CASSYGGNEQFF. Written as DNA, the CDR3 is TGTGCCAGCAGCTACGGAGGCAATGAGCAGTTCTTC. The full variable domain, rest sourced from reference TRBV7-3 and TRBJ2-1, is GAGVSQTPSNKVTEKGKYVELRCDPISGHTALYWYRQSLGQGPEFLIYFQGTGAADDSGLPNDRFFAVRPEGSVSTLKIQRTERGDSAVYLCASSYGGNEQFFGPGTRLTVL.

The CDR3 sequence: CASSHLGVGEDYGYTF. The CDR3 region has the DNA TGTGCCAGCAGTCACTTAGGGGTAGGGGAAGACTATGGCTACACCTTC. The chain is built from TRBV27 and TRBJ1-2; D possibly corresponds to TRBD1 (5 bases). Germline V gives CDR1 MNHEY, CDR2 SMNVEV (reference sequence). Trimming pared 5 bases from V and 3 bases from J, leaving 19 bases between. This CDR3 is 16 amino acids long.

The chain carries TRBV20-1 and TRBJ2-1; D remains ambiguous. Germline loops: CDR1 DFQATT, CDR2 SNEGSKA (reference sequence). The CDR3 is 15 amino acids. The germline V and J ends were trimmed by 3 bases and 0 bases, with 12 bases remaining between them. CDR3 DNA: TGCAGTGCTAGTCCCGGGTTCCGCTCCTACAATGAGCAGTTCTTC. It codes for CSASPGFRSYNEQFF.